This T cell receptor (beta chain) was retrieved from a study of human T cells and chemical hapten exposure. TCRdb reanalysed the RACE reads using MiXCR and keeps one entry per CDR3 protein. The sample holds fewer than 100,000 distinct CDR3 sequences, 11% seen once. General study results and limits: Patch test score was positively correlated with the counts of TCRs that had expanded at PT1. Expanded TCRs showed more large CDR3 clusters than pre-sensitization or healthy control sets.

This clonotype has a handful of counts. The antigen is not known. Time point defined: patch test 2, 6 weeks after DPC sensitization. Treatment in this sample: therapeutic diphenylcyclopropenone sensitization with weekly scalp DPC. The germline gives CDR1 SNHLY, CDR2 FYNNEI. Trimming took 2 bases from V and 9 from J, leaving 2 bases between them. This CDR3 is 10 amino acids long. The V gene is TRBV2, the J gene TRBJ2-4, with D unresolved. The receptor was isolated from a man between 18 and 35 years old with alopecia areata. Some clones in this sample may be carry-over from other donors' samples. The material was whole blood, obtained in connection with sensitization to the hapten diphenylcyclopropenone (DPC). The CDR3 sequence: CASSEFIQYF. DNA for the CDR3: TGTGCCAGCAGTGAATTCATTCAGTACTTC. The full variable domain, completed using reference TRBV2 and TRBJ2-4, is EPEVTQTPSHQVTQMGQEVILRCVPISNHLYFYWYRQILGQKVEFLVSFYNNEISEKSEIFDDQFSVERPDGSNFTLKIRSTKLEDSAMYFCASSEFIQYFGAGTRLSVL.